Presented here are 9 T cell receptor beta chains from one specimen sequenced in a study of regulatory T cells in long-lasting Graves disease (dated by TCRdb to the early 2020s). The method behind the library was multiplex PCR. Sequencing relied on an Illumina HiSeq 4000. CDR3 regions were amplified by Arm-PCR with iRepertoire HTBI primers to construct TCR beta libraries. Through fastp at Q25 and MiXCR, TCRdb rebuilt clones from the public reads, retaining in-frame beta chains. All rows with the same CDR3 protein become a single entry with the most common DNA and genes. The sample data list 350,000 to 450,000 distinct CDR3 sequences, and 20% to 25% of these were observed just once. The ten largest make up approximately 27% of the sample. The time point label of this sample denotes: persistent/refractory GD, antithyroid drugs over 5 years with positive TRAb. For both TCR sequencing and RNA sequencing, RNA was extracted from PBMCs using TRIzol.

Sequenced here: peripheral blood mononuclear cells (PBMCs), sampled when the disease was refractory, from a patient treated with antithyroid drugs. The origin of the receptors is a woman aged 40 to 50 with Graves disease. Donor details come from another sample of the same person, matched by shared clones.

This clonotype was observed a handful of times. This may stem from a read error, because a much larger clone lies one nucleotide away. V and J are TRBV11-2 and TRBJ2-7, with a tentative D call TRBD2 (6 bases). CDR1 SGHAT and CDR2 FQNNGV come from the germline V gene. The CDR3 is made up of 15 amino acids. The CDR3 spells CASGLGGALSYEQYF. CDR3 in DNA: TGTGCCAGCGGCTTAGGAGGGGCCCTCTCCTACGAGCAGTACTTC.

This clonotype was detected many times. V is TRBV20-1 and J is TRBJ2-7, with D uncertain. Trimming took off 1 base at V and 7 bases at J, with 11 bases between the two ends. Germline V gene lookup returns CDR1 DFQATT and CDR2 SNEGSKA (reference sequence). The CDR3 is 12 residues long. CDR3 sequence (DNA): TGCAGTGCTAGAGCGAACGCTCGAGAGCAGTACTTC. It encodes CSARANAREQYF.

This clonotype was recorded many times. This chain connects TRBV2 to TRBJ2-5; 9 nucleotides match TRBD1. The length of the CDR3 is 14 residues. With 5 bases clipped from V and 5 bases from J, the junction kept 6 bases outside the gene matches. In germline, CDR1 is SNHLY, CDR2 FYNNEI. The CDR3 DNA reads as TGTGCCAGCAGTCTAACAGGGGGCTGGGAGACCCAGTACTTC. Its protein product is CASSLTGGWETQYF.

This clonotype has a handful of counts. The chain has TRBV20-1 and TRBJ1-5, with a weak D call TRBD1 (6 bases). V lost 0 bases, J lost 1 base, and 16 bases lay in between. There are 17 residues in the CDR3. The germline V gene encodes CDR1 DFQATT and CDR2 SNEGSKA (reference sequence). The CDR3 DNA follows: TGCAGTGCTAGAGACTCGGGGGCAGTGTCCAGCAATCAGCCCCAGCATTTT. Translated, it gives CSARDSGAVSSNQPQHF.

This chain links TRBV20-1 with TRBJ1-6; D possibly corresponds to TRBD1 (5 bases). V lost 6 bases and J lost 10, with 22 bases in between. The CDR3 sequence is 15 residues long. Germline CDR1 DFQATT, CDR2 SNEGSKA (reference sequence). The CDR3, as DNA: TGCAGTGCCCTTCTAGAAGTAGAAAGGGGATCACCCCTCCACTTT. The encoded protein is CSALLEVERGSPLHF.

The table lists this clonotype with many counts. The gene calls are TRBV28 and TRBJ2-7; D not certain. Germline loops: CDR1 MDHEN, CDR2 SYDVKM. The CDR3 contains 14 residues. Between the trimmed V and J ends, which lost 2 bases and 3 bases, there was a span of 11 bases. CDR3 sequence: CASSLRWRNYEQYF. In DNA form, the CDR3 reads TGTGCCAGCAGTTTACGGTGGCGCAACTACGAGCAGTACTTC.

This clonotype was detected many times. The chain carries TRBV28 and TRBJ1-1; D is possibly TRBD1 (5 bases). This CDR3 spans 14 amino acids. The ends were cut back, 8 bases at V and 1 base at J, with 14 bases in the middle. CDR1 and CDR2 (germline): MDHEN, SYDVKM. CDR3 amino acids: CASRWGSENTEAFF. The CDR3 bases are TGTGCCAGCCGGTGGGGGTCAGAGAACACTGAAGCTTTCTTT.

The sample holds a few counts of this clonotype. V usage is TRBV6-5 and J usage is TRBJ2-2; D not certain. Germline V lookup: CDR1 MNHEY, CDR2 SVGAGI. V was clipped by 2 bases and J by 0 bases, with 7 bases between them. The CDR3 has 15 amino acids. CDR3 DNA sequence: TGTGCCAGCAGTTACAGGGTGGCGAACACCGGGGAGCTGTTTTTT. It encodes CASSYRVANTGELFF.

This clonotype was detected ten times or more. The rearrangement uses TRBV2 and TRBJ2-7, with 7 bases identical to TRBD1. The CDR3 has 13 residues. Germline CDR1 and CDR2: SNHLY and FYNNEI. The V segment lost 4 bases and the J segment 2 bases; nucleotides outside the gene matches: 2. The CDR3 nucleotides read TGTGCCAGCAGTGGACAGGGAACCTACGAGCAGTACTTC. Translated, it gives CASSGQGTYEQYF.